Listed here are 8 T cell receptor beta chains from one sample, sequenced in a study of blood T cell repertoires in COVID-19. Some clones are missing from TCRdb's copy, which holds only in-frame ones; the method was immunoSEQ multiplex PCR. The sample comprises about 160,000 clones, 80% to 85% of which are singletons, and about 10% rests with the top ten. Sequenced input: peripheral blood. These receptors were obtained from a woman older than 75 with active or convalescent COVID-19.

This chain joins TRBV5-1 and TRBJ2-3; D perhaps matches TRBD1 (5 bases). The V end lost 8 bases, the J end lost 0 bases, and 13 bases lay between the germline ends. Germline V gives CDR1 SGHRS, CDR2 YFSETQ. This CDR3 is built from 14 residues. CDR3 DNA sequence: TGCGCCAGTTCGGTGGGGCAAAGCACAGATACGCAGTATTTT. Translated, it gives CASSVGQSTDTQYF.

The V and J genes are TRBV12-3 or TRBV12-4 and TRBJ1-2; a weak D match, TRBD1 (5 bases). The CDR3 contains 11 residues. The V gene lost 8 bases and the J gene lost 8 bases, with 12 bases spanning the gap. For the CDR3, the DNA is TGTGCCAGCGGCGGGGGACCCGGCTACACCTTC. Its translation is CASGGGPGYTF.

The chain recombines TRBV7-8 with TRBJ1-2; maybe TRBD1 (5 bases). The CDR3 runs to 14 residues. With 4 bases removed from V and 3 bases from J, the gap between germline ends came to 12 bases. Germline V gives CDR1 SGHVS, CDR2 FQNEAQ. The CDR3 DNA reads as TGTGCCAGCAGCTATTCAGGGACTTACTATGGCTACACCTTC. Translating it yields CASSYSGTYYGYTF.

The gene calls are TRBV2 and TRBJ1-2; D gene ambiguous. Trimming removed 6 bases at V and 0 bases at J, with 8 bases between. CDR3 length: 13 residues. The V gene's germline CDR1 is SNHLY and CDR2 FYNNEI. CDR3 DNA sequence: TGTGCCAGCAGGACGACACCTAACTATGGCTACACCTTC. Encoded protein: CASRTTPNYGYTF.

The CDR3 is CASSLPGGPHNEQFF. The CDR3 DNA sequence: TGTGCCAGCAGCTTACCGGGGGGGCCTCACAATGAGCAGTTCTTC. The chain combines TRBV11-2 with TRBJ2-1, with 8 bases identical to TRBD2. The CDR3 totals 15 residues. Germline lookup yields CDR1 SGHAT and CDR2 FQNNGV. The V gene end was trimmed by 2 bases and the J gene end by 5 bases; junction bases not matched to a gene: 5. The variable domain in full, with the rest retrieved from reference TRBV11-2 and TRBJ2-1, is EAGVAQSPRYKIIEKRQSVAFWCNPISGHATLYWYQQILGQGPKLLIQFQNNGVVDDSQLPKDRFSAERLKGVDSTLKIQPAKLEDSAVYLCASSLPGGPHNEQFFGPGTRLTVL.

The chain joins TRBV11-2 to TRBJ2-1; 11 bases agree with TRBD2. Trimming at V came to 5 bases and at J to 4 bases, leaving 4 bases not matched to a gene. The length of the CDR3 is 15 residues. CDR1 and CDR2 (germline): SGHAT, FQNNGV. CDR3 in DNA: TGTGCCAGCAGCATGTCTAGCGGGGGGTACAATGAGCAGTTCTTC. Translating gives CASSMSSGGYNEQFF.

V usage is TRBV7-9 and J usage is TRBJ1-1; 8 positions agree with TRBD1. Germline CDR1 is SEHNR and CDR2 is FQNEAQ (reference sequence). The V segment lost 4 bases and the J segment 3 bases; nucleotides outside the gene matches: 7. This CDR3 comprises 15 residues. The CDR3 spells CASSSARTGHTEAFF. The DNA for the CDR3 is TGTGCCAGCAGCTCAGCCCGGACAGGGCACACTGAAGCTTTCTTT. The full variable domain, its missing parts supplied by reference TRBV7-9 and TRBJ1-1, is DTGVSQNPRHKITKRGQNVTFRCDPISEHNRLYWYRQTLGQGPEFLTYFQNEAQLEKSRLLSDRFSAERPKGSFSTLEIQRTEQGDSAMYLCASSSARTGHTEAFFGQGTRLTVV.

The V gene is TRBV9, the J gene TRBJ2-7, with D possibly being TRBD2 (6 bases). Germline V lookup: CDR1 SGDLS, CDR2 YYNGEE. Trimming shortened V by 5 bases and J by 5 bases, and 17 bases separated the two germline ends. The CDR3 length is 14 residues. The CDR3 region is CASSRGLSLDEQYF. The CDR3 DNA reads TGTGCCAGCAGTCGAGGACTATCCCTTGACGAGCAGTACTTC.